This TCR beta chain was found in a study of blood T cell repertoires in COVID-19. Sequencing was performed with immunoSEQ multiplex PCR; in TCRdb, only in-frame clones are kept and a portion is missing. The data show 300,000 to 350,000 clones, 80% to 90% seen once. Germline CDR1 reads SGHNT; CDR2 reads YYREEE (reference sequence). This CDR3 has 16 residues. V was cut by 2 bases and J by 0 bases, with 12 bases left in between. The rearrangement links TRBV5-4 to TRBJ2-1; D might be TRBD2 (6 bases). This clonotype was sampled from a man in his thirties or forties who had recovered from COVID-19. The material sequenced was PBMCs or T cells enriched from blood (not recorded which). Here the CDR3 reads CASSFPRGSSYNEQFF. The CDR3 DNA sequence: TGTGCCAGCAGCTTTCCCCGGGGGAGCTCCTACAATGAGCAGTTCTTC.